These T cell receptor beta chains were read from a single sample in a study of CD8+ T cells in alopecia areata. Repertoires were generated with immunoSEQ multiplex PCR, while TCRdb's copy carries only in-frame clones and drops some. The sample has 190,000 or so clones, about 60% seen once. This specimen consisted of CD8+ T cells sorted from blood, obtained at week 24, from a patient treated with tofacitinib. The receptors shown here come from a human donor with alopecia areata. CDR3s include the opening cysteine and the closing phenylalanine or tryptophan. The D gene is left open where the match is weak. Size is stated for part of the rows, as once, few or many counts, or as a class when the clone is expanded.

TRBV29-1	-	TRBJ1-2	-	TGCAGCGTTGAGGGTTCAGGAAACTATGGCTACACCTTC	CSVEGSGNYGYTF
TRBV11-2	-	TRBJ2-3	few	TGTGCCAGCAGCTTAAGGGAGGGGGGAGCAGATACGCAGTATTTT	CASSLREGGADTQYF
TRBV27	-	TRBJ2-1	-	TGTGCCAGCAGTTTGTACAATGAGCAGTTCTTC	CASSLYNEQFF
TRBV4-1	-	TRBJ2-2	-	TGCGCCAGCAGCCAAGAGGAGGACACGAACACCGGGGAGCTGTTTTTT	CASSQEEDTNTGELFF
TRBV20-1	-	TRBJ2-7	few	TGCAGTGCCTACTACGGGGAGCAGTACTTC	CSAYYGEQYF
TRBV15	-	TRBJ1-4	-	TGTGCCACCAGCAGAGATGGGGAGACACGGAATTTT	CATSRDGETRNF
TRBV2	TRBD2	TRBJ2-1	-	TGTGCCAGCAGTGCGGGCCTAGCGGGGGGGTTCTCCTACAATGAGCAGTTCTTC	CASSAGLAGGFSYNEQFF
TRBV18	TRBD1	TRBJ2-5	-	TGTGCCAGCTCACCTAGGACAGGGGACGGGGAGACCCAGTACTTC	CASSPRTGDGETQYF
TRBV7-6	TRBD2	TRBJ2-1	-	TGTGCCAGCAGCGTGACTAGCGTCAGCTCCTACAATGAGCAGTTCTTC	CASSVTSVSSYNEQFF
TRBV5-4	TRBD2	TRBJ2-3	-	TGTGCCAGCAGCTTGGAACTTAGCGGGGGGGACACAGATACGCAGTATTTT	CASSLELSGGDTDTQYF
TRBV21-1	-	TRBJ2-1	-	TGTGCCAGCAGCAACAAAAGGACTAGCGGGGGCCTCAGTACAGATGAGCAGTTCTTC	CASSNKRTSGGLSTDEQFF
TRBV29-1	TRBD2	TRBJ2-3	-	TGCAGCGTAGAACTAGCGGGGGGGCCTTTCGTCACAGATACGCAGTATTTT	CSVELAGGPFVTDTQYF
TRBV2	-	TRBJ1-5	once	TGTGCCAGCAGTCCTAGGGACGGATATAGCAATCAGCCCCAGCATTTT	CASSPRDGYSNQPQHF
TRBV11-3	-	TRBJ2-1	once	TGTGCCAGCAGCTACTCGCCCACCCACTTGGACCGCTCCTACAATGAGCAGTTCTTC	CASSYSPTHLDRSYNEQFF
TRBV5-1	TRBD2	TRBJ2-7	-	TGCGCCAGCAGGCCGGCTAGCGGGGGCCGAAGCTCCTACGAGCAGTACTTC	CASRPASGGRSSYEQYF
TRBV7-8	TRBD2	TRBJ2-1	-	TGTGCCAGCAGCCCCGGGGGGGCCGCGTCCTACAATGAGCAGTTCTTC	CASSPGGAASYNEQFF
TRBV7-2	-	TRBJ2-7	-	TGTGCCAGCAGCTTAGCTATGAGGGAGCAGTACTTC	CASSLAMREQYF
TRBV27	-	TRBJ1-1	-	TGTGCCAGCAGTTTATCGTCGGAGTCTATGAACACTGAAGCTTTCTTT	CASSLSSESMNTEAFF
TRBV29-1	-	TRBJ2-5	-	TGCAGCGTGGAGGACCGAAACCAAGAGACCCAGTACTTC	CSVEDRNQETQYF
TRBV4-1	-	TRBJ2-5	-	TGCGCCAGCAGCCAAGATCCGGGAGAGACCCAGTACTTC	CASSQDPGETQYF
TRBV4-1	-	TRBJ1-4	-	TGCGCCAGCAGCCTCTCACAGGGTGGTGAAAAACTGTTTTTT	CASSLSQGGEKLFF
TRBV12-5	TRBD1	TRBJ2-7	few	TGTGCTAGTGGTTCGGGACAGGGAATATACGAGCAGTACTTC	CASGSGQGIYEQYF
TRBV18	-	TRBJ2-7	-	TGTGCCAGCTCACCACCGCCAGGGTTTTCCTACGAGCAGTACTTC	CASSPPPGFSYEQYF
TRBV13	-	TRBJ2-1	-	TGTGCCAGCAGCTTAGGCCTACTAGCAAGGAATGAGCAGTTCTTC	CASSLGLLARNEQFF
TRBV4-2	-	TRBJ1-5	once	TGTGCCAGCAGCCAAGATTCAAGGGGAGGGCAGCCCCAGCATTTT	CASSQDSRGGQPQHF
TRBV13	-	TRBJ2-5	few	TGTGCCAGCAGCTCACTCGACTTATCAGAGACCCAGTACTTC	CASSSLDLSETQYF
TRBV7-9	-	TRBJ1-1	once	TGTGCCAGCAGCTTAGTGGGCTCCGAAGCTTTCTTT	CASSLVGSEAFF
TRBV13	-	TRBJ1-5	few	TGTGCCAGCAGCCAAGGCACTGGAGCGCCCCAGCATTTT	CASSQGTGAPQHF
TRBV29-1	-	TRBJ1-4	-	TGCAGCGTTGAAGTGGCCGCTGCAACTAATGAAAAACTGTTTTTT	CSVEVAAATNEKLFF
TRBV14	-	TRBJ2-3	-	TGTGCCAGCAGCCCGGGCCCCGGGACTGCCAATACGCAGTATTTT	CASSPGPGTANTQYF
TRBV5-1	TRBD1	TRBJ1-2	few	TGCGCCAGCAGCTCCGGGACAGCCCTGTATGGCTACACCTTC	CASSSGTALYGYTF
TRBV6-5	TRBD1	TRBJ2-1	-	TGTGCCAGCGAGTCGGGGACAGGGCTGTTCTTC	CASESGTGLFF
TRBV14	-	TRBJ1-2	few	TGTGCCAGCAGAGCAACTAAAACAGGACAGTCATATGGCTACACCTTC	CASRATKTGQSYGYTF
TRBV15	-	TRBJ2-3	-	TGTGCCACCAGCAGTGGTCAGGGTGGCACAGATACGCAGTATTTT	CATSSGQGGTDTQYF
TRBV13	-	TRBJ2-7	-	TGTGCCAGCAGCCCCTCTAGCTCCACCTACGAGCAGTACTTC	CASSPSSSTYEQYF
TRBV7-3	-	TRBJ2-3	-	TGTGCCAGCAGCTTAAGGAGGGTAACGGATACGCAGTATTTT	CASSLRRVTDTQYF
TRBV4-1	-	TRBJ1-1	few	TGCGCCAGCAGCCAAGAGCTGGGGACCACTGAAGCTTTCTTT	CASSQELGTTEAFF
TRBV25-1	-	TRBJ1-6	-	TGTGCCAGCAGTGAATCTGGAAGATCGTATAATTCACCCCTCCACTTT	CASSESGRSYNSPLHF
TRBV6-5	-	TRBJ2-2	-	TGTGCCAGCAGTTATAGGGGGGGCACCGGGGAGCTGTTTTTT	CASSYRGGTGELFF
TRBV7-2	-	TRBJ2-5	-	TGTGCCAGCAGCTTAGAGGTGGAGACCCAGTACTTC	CASSLEVETQYF